Each of the 25 T cell receptor beta chains below was sequenced from the same sample in a study of long-term antiretroviral therapy in people with HIV. Version v3.0 of the immunoSEQ assay ran at survey level. Produced via immunoSEQ multiplex PCR; TCRdb's table is partial and in-frame only. The sample consists of roughly 40,000 clones, roughly nine tenths of them appearing once. The sequencing here drew on unsorted PBMCs, taken 1.2 years after starting antiretroviral therapy. The receptors shown here come from a woman in her forties or fifties with HIV.

The chain joins TRBV27 to TRBJ1-1; D remains unclear. Per the germline V gene, CDR1 is MNHEY and CDR2 is SMNVEV (reference sequence). This CDR3 is 13 amino acids long. The V and J ends lost 4 bases and 3 bases respectively, with 9 bases between them. The CDR3 loop reads CASSSITYTEAFF. CDR3 DNA sequence: TGTGCCAGCAGTTCCATCACGTACACTGAAGCTTTCTTT.

The V call is TRBV20-1, the J call TRBJ2-5, with D unresolved. Germline CDR1 DFQATT, CDR2 SNEGSKA (reference sequence). V lost 3 bases, J lost 5 bases, and 7 bases lay in between. The CDR3 spans 11 residues. CDR3 in amino acids: CSASGGETQYF. The CDR3 nucleotides read TGCAGTGCTAGTGGTGGGGAGACCCAGTACTTC.

The V call is TRBV14, the J call TRBJ1-1; D is uncertain. The CDR3 covers 13 residues. Germline assignment: CDR1 SGHDN and CDR2 FVKESK. Deletions cut 5 bases from V and 2 bases from J, with 9 bases between. This CDR3 reads CASSGRFNTEAFF. CDR3 DNA: TGTGCCAGCAGCGGCAGATTTAACACTGAAGCTTTCTTT.

V gene TRBV19 combines with J gene TRBJ2-7, with a weak D call TRBD1 (5 bases). The CDR3 spans 10 residues. Looked up from germline, CDR1 is LNHDA and CDR2 is SQIVND (reference sequence). The V end was cut by 7 bases, the J end by 6 bases, with 7 bases between. Here the CDR3 reads CASKGAEQYF. CDR3 nucleotides: TGTGCCAGTAAAGGGGCCGAGCAGTACTTC.

This clone was seen just once. The chain links TRBV30 to TRBJ1-4, with D uncertain. V was trimmed by 4 bases and J by 2 bases, leaving 8 bases between them. CDR3 length equals 13 residues. The germline V gene encodes CDR1 GTSNPN and CDR2 SVGIG (reference sequence). The CDR3 sequence: CAWKAGTNEKLFF. The CDR3 DNA follows: TGTGCCTGGAAAGCCGGCACTAATGAAAAACTGTTTTTT. The full variable domain, in which reference TRBV30 and TRBJ1-4 provide the parts outside the CDR3, is SQTIHQWPATLVQPVGSPLSLECTVEGTSNPNLYWYRQAAGRGLQLLFYSVGIGQISSEVPQNLSASRPQDRQFILSSKKLLLSDSGFYLCAWKAGTNEKLFFGSGTQLSVL.

This sequence joins TRBV30 and TRBJ2-3; D not certain. The CDR3 length is 11 residues. The germline V gene has CDR1 GTSNPN and CDR2 SVGIG (reference sequence). Between the trimmed V and J ends, which lost 3 bases and 3 bases, there was a span of 4 bases. As DNA, the CDR3 is TGTGCCTGGAGAGAAACAGATACGCAGTATTTT. It encodes CAWRETDTQYF.

The genes are TRBV5-1 and TRBJ1-5; maybe TRBD1 (6 bases). The V gene lost 6 bases and the J gene lost 2 bases, with 9 bases spanning the gap. Germline CDR1 is SGHRS and CDR2 is YFSETQ. The CDR3 length is 13 residues. In nucleotides, the CDR3 is TGCGCCAGCATTTGGGGGCGCAATCAGCCCCAGCATTTT. Protein product: CASIWGRNQPQHF.

The chain uses TRBV9 and TRBJ2-5; a weak D match, TRBD2 (6 bases). The CDR3 totals 17 residues. Trimming cost V 4 bases and J 1 base, with 20 bases left between them. Germline lookup yields CDR1 SGDLS and CDR2 YYNGEE. The CDR3 coding sequence is TGTGCCAGCAGCCCGCGACCAGGGACTCCCCCCCAAGAGACCCAGTACTTC. Its protein product is CASSPRPGTPPQETQYF.

This chain connects TRBV5-1 to TRBJ1-4; D might be TRBD1 (6 bases). The CDR3 loop spans 12 amino acids. Trimming removed 5 bases at V and 8 bases at J, with 10 bases between. The germline CDR1 and CDR2 sequences are SGHRS and YFSETQ. The DNA for the CDR3 is TGCGCCAGCAGTTCCGGACAGGAAAAACTGTTTTTT. Its protein product is CASSSGQEKLFF.

This clone has just one count. The chain is built from TRBV7-8 and TRBJ1-5; TRBD1 matches at 7 bases. V shed 0 bases and J 1 base; nucleotides not matched to a gene: 6. The germline V gene encodes CDR1 SGHVS and CDR2 FQNEAQ. The CDR3 contains 17 residues. The CDR3 DNA is TGTGCCAGCAGCTTAGCGCTCGGACAGGCGAGCAATCAGCCCCAGCATTTT. This gives the protein CASSLALGQASNQPQHF.

The chain joins TRBV6-6 to TRBJ1-4; 7 positions agree with TRBD1. V dropped 7 bases and J dropped 5; count of bases not matched to a gene: 10. Per germline, CDR1 MNHNY and CDR2 SVGAGI (reference sequence). The CDR3 contains 15 residues. The CDR3 spells CASNFRDSFNEKLFF. The CDR3 DNA is TGTGCCAGCAACTTCCGGGACAGCTTCAATGAAAAACTGTTTTTT.

The genes are TRBV5-6 and TRBJ2-5; 11 bases agree with TRBD2. Germline loops: CDR1 SGHDT, CDR2 YYEEEE. V gave up 1 base and J gave up 4 bases; unmatched junction bases: 6. The CDR3 loop spans 16 amino acids. CDR3 protein: CASSLRGTSGGETQYF. The CDR3 nucleotides read TGTGCCAGCAGCTTGCGGGGAACTAGCGGGGGAGAGACCCAGTACTTC.

V usage is TRBV18 and J usage is TRBJ2-7, with D possibly TRBD2 on 5 matching bases. V dropped 5 bases and J dropped 3 bases, with 8 bases sitting between them. The CDR3 runs to 12 residues. Germline V gene data show CDR1 as KGHSH and CDR2 as LQKENI. The CDR3 region is CASSSDFYEQYF. As DNA, the CDR3 is TGTGCCAGCTCATCGGACTTCTACGAGCAGTACTTC.

The chain uses TRBV5-1 and TRBJ2-7; 7 positions match TRBD1. CDR3 length equals 13 residues. CDR1 SGHRS and CDR2 YFSETQ come from the germline V gene. V gave up 5 bases and J gave up 2 bases; unmatched junction bases: 4. In DNA, the CDR3 is TGCGCCAGCAGACAGACAGGGACCTACGAGCAGTACTTC. Its protein product is CASRQTGTYEQYF.

The rearrangement joins TRBV2 to TRBJ2-3; 9 bases align to TRBD1. Trimming took 3 bases from V and 2 from J; bases not matched to a gene: 3. Germline assignment: CDR1 SNHLY and CDR2 FYNNEI. The CDR3 length is 15 residues. The CDR3 here is CASSETGGYTDTQYF. CDR3 DNA sequence: TGTGCCAGCAGTGAGACAGGGGGATACACAGATACGCAGTATTTT.

The chain is built from TRBV5-6 and TRBJ2-4; 10 positions agree with TRBD1. Trimming cost V 5 bases and J 0 bases; bases outside gene matches: 5. The V gene's germline CDR1 is SGHDT and CDR2 YYEEEE. This CDR3 has 16 residues. CDR3 sequence: CASRQDRGRAKNIQYF. The CDR3 DNA is TGTGCCAGCAGGCAGGACAGGGGGAGAGCCAAAAACATTCAGTACTTC.

In this sample, this clone turned up a few times. The V gene is TRBV4-2, the J gene TRBJ1-3; TRBD1 is a possible D gene (5 bases). Trimming pared 0 bases from V and 1 base from J, leaving 16 bases between. The V gene's germline CDR1 is LGHNA and CDR2 YNFKEQ. There are 18 residues in the CDR3. This chain's CDR3 is CASSQDLLDSPSGNTIYF. In DNA form, the CDR3 reads TGTGCCAGCAGCCAAGATCTTCTCGACAGCCCTTCTGGAAACACCATATATTTT.

In its sample, this clone was seen a few times. J is TRBJ1-1 and V is TRBV6-6; D remains ambiguous. The ends were cut back, 2 bases at V and 1 base at J, with 5 bases in the middle. This CDR3 comprises 13 residues. Germline assignment: CDR1 MNHNY and CDR2 SVGAGI (reference sequence). CDR3 protein: CASSYLANTEAFF. In DNA, the CDR3 is TGTGCCAGCAGTTACCTGGCGAACACTGAAGCTTTCTTT.

This sequence joins TRBV9 and TRBJ2-2; no clear D gene. CDR3 size: 14 residues. With 0 bases removed from V and 5 bases from J, the gap between germline ends came to 8 bases. CDR1 and CDR2 (germline): SGDLS, YYNGEE. CDR3: CASSVAWGTGELFF. The CDR3 DNA sequence: TGTGCCAGCAGCGTAGCTTGGGGTACCGGGGAGCTGTTTTTT.

This clone came up a few times. The V call is TRBV10-3, the J call TRBJ1-3; no firm D call. The CDR3 loop spans 14 amino acids. V gave up 2 bases and J gave up 1 base, with 6 bases separating them. Germline CDR1 ENHRY, CDR2 SYGVKD. The CDR3 sequence is CAISEAGSGNTIYF. The CDR3 bases are TGTGCCATCAGTGAGGCGGGTTCTGGAAACACCATATATTTT.

V is TRBV18 and J is TRBJ1-4; 10 bases map to TRBD1. Unmatched junction bases numbered 3, after V lost 5 bases and J lost 6 bases. The CDR3 length is 14 residues. Germline values: CDR1 KGHSH, CDR2 LQKENI. CDR3 nucleotides: TGTGCCAGCTCATCCGGACAGGGGGATGAAAAACTGTTTTTT. It encodes CASSSGQGDEKLFF.

The V call is TRBV15, the J call TRBJ2-7; 12 bases map to TRBD2. This CDR3 is 16 amino acids long. Germline V CDR1 and CDR2: LNHNV, YYDKDF (reference sequence). V shed 3 bases and J 2 bases; nucleotides not matched to a gene: 5. The CDR3 sequence: CATSSMTSGGPYEQYF. CDR3 nucleotide sequence: TGTGCCACCAGCAGTATGACTAGCGGGGGCCCCTACGAGCAGTACTTC.

CDR3 nucleotides: TGCAGCGTTGCGGACAGCTACGAGCAGTACTTC. It encodes CSVADSYEQYF. The chain couples TRBV29-1 to TRBJ2-7, with a tentative D call TRBD1 (6 bases). Trimming shortened V by 4 bases and J by 3 bases, and 7 bases separated the two germline ends. CDR3 length: 11 residues. Germline V lookup: CDR1 SQVTM, CDR2 ANQGSEA.

This chain uses TRBV18 with TRBJ1-2, with 8 bases identical to TRBD1. The J segment lost 5 bases and the V segment lost 3 bases, leaving 5 bases of the junction unmatched. Germline loops: CDR1 KGHSH, CDR2 LQKENI. The CDR3 is 14 amino acids. The CDR3 loop is CASSPRTGLYGYTF. For the CDR3, the DNA is TGTGCCAGCTCACCTAGGACAGGGCTTTATGGCTACACCTTC.

V is TRBV19 and J is TRBJ1-6; 8 nucleotides line up with TRBD1. There are 14 residues in the CDR3. Germline V gene lookup returns CDR1 LNHDA and CDR2 SQIVND (reference sequence). V lost 10 bases, J lost 9 bases, and 11 bases stayed unmatched. The CDR3 region has the DNA TGTGCCACCCGGCTCAGGGGGCTCGGTTCACCCCTCCACTTT. Translated: CATRLRGLGSPLHF.